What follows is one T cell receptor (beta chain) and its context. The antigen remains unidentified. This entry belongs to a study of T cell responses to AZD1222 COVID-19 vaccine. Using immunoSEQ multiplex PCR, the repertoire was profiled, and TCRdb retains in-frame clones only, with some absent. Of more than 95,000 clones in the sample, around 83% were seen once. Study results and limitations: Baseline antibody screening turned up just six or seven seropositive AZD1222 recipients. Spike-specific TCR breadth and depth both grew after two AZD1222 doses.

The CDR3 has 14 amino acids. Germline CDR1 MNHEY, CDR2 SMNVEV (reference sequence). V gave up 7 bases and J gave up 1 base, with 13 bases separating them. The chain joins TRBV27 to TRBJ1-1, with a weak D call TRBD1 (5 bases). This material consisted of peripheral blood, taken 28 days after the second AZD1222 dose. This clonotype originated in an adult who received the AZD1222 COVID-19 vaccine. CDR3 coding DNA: TGTGCCAGCAAAAATGACAGAGAGAACACTGAAGCTTTCTTT. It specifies CASKNDRENTEAFF.